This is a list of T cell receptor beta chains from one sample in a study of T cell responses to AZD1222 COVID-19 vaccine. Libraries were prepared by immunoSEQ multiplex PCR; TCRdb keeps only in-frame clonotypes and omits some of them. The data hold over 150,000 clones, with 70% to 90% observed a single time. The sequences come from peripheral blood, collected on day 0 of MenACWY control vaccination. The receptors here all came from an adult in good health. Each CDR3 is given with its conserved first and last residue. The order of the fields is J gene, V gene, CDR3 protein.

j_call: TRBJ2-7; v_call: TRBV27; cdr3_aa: CASSWDGQYYEQYF
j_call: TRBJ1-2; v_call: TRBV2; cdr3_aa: CASTRTEDGYTF
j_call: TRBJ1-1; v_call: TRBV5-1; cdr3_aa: CASSLVARSAEAFF
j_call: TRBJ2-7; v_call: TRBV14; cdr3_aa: CASSLWGEQYF
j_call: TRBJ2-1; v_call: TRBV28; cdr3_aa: CASSFPLGEQFF
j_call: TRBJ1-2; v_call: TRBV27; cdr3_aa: CASSGNWDREDYGYTF
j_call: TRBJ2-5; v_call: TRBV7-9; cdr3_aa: CASSSGTYETQYF
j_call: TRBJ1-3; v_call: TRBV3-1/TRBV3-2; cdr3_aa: CASSPTGGNTIYF
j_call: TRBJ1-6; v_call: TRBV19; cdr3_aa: CATSRDSWGNSPLHF
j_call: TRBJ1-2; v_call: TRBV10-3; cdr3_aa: CAISPGVGYTF
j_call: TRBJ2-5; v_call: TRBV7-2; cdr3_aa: CASSPGTREETQYF
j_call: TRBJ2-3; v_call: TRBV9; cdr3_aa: CASSTRLAGEDTQYF
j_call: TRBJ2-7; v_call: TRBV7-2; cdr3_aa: CASSLVADGSYEQYF
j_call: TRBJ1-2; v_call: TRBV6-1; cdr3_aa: CASSEVMDREGGYTF
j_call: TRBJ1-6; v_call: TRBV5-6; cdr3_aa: CASSPGTSYNSPLHF
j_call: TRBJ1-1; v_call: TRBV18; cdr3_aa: CASSRLQGNEAFF
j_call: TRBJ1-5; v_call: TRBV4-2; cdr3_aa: CASSQDPGKPQHF